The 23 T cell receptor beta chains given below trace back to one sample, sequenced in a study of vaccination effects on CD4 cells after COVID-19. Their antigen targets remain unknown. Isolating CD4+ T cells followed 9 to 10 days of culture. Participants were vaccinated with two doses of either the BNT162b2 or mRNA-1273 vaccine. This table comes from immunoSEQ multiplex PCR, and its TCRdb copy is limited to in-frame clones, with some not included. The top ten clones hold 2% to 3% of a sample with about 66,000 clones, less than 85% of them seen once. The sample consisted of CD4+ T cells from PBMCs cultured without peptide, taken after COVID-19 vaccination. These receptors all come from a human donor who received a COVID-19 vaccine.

The CDR3 coding sequence is TGCGCCAGCAGCTTGGGACCTCCCGGACAGGGTTTCTCTGCTAATGAAAAACTGTTTTTT. It yields the protein CASSLGPPGQGFSANEKLFF. This chain connects TRBV5-1 to TRBJ1-4; 8 bases align to TRBD1. Germline V lookup: CDR1 SGHRS, CDR2 YFSETQ. The CDR3 has 20 residues. Unmatched junction bases numbered 16, after V lost 0 bases and J lost 3 bases.

The DNA for the CDR3 is TGTGCCAGCAGTTGGGGGGGGTCCGACAAAGGAAACACCATATATTTT. This translates into CASSWGGSDKGNTIYF. The chain couples TRBV6-5 to TRBJ1-3, with a tentative D call TRBD1 (5 bases). Trimming cost V 4 bases and J 4 bases, with 17 bases left between them. CDR3 length: 16 amino acids. CDR1 and CDR2 from the germline V gene are MNHEY and SVGAGI.

The CDR3 nucleotides read TGTGCCAGCAGCTTAGGCTTTGGCAGCTTCAACACTGAAGCTTTCTTT. It is translated as CASSLGFGSFNTEAFF. The gene calls are TRBV7-8 and TRBJ1-1; D remains ambiguous. Germline V gives CDR1 SGHVS, CDR2 FQNEAQ. CDR3 length: 16 residues. The ends were cut back, 1 base at V and 2 bases at J, with 14 bases in the middle.

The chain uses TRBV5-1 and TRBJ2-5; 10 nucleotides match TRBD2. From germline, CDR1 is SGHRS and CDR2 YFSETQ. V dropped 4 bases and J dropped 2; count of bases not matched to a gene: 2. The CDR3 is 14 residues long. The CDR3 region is CASSPAGGQETQYF. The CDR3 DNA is TGCGCCAGCAGCCCAGCGGGGGGGCAAGAGACCCAGTACTTC.

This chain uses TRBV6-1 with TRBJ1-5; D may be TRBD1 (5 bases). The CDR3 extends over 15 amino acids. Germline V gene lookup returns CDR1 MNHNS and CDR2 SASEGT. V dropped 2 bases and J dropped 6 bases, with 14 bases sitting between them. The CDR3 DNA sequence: TGTGCCAGCAGTGAATCCGCAGGGAAGCTTCAGCCCCAGCATTTT. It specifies CASSESAGKLQPQHF.

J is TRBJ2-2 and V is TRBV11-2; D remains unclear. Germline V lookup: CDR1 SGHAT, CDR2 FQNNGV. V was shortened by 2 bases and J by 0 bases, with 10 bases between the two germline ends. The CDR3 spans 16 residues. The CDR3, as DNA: TGTGCCAGCAGCTTACTCCGTGGAGCGAACACCGGGGAGCTGTTTTTT. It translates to CASSLLRGANTGELFF.

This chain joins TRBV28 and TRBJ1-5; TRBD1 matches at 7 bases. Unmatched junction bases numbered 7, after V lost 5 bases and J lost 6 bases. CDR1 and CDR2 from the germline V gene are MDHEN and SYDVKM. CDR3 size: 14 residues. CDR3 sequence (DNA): TGTGCCAGCAGTACTGACAGGGTGCTTCAGCCCCAGCATTTT. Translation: CASSTDRVLQPQHF.

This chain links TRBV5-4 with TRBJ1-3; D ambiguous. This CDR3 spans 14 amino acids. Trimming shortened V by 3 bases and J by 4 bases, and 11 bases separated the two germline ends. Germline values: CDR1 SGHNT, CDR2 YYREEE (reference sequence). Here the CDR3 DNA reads TGTGCCAGCAGCTACCGGGCCCCAGGAAACACCATATATTTT. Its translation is CASSYRAPGNTIYF.

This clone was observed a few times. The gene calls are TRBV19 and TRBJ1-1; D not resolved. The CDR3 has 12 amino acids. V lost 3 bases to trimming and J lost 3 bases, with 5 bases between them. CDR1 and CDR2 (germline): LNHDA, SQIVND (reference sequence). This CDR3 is CASSIRDTEAFF. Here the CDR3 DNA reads TGTGCCAGTAGTATCCGGGACACTGAAGCTTTCTTT.

DNA for the CDR3: TGTGCCAGCAGTGAAAGGTGGGCCCAGCATTTT. It specifies CASSERWAQHF. The chain couples TRBV6-1 to TRBJ1-5; no reliable D call. The CDR3 loop spans 11 amino acids. V lost 2 bases and J lost 11, with 7 bases in between. Germline CDR1 is MNHNS and CDR2 is SASEGT.

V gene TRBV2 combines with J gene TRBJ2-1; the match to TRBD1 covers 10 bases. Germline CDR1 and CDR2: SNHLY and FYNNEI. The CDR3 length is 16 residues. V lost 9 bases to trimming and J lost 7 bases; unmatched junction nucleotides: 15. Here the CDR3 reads CARKVVDRGLKNEQFF. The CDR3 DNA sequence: TGTGCCAGGAAAGTGGTAGACAGGGGGCTAAAGAATGAGCAGTTCTTC.

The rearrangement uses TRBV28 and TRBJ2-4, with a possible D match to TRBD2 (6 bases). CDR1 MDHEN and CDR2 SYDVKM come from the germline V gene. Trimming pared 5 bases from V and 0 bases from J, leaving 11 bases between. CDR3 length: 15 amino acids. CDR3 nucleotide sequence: TGTGCCAGCAGTCCCCCGGGACTAGCCAAAAACATTCAGTACTTC. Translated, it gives CASSPPGLAKNIQYF. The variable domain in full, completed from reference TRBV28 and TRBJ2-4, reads DVKVTQSSRYLVKRTGEKVFLECVQDMDHENMFWYRQDPGLGLRLIYFSYDVKMKEKGDIPEGYSVSREKKERFSLILESASTNQTSMYLCASSPPGLAKNIQYFGAGTRLSVL.

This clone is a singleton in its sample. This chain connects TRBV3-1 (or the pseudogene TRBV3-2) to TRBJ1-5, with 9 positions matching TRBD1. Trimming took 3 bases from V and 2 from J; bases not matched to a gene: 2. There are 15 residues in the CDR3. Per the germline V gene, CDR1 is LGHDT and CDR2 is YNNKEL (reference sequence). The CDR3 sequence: CASSHGTGCNQPQHF. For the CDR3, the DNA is TGTGCCAGCAGCCATGGGACAGGGTGCAATCAGCCCCAGCATTTT.

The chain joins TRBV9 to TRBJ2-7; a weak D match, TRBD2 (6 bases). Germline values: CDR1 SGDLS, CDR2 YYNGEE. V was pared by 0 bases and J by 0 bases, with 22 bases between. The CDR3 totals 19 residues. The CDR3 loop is CASSVGSLGGAGHSYEQYV. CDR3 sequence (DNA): TGTGCCAGCAGCGTAGGATCCTTGGGCGGGGCAGGTCACTCCTACGAGCAGTACGTC.

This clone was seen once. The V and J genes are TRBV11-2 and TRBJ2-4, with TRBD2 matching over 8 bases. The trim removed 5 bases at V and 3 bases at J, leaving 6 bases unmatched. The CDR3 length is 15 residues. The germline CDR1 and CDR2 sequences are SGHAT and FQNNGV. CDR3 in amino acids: CASSPGGAGKNIQYF. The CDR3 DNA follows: TGTGCCAGCAGCCCGGGGGGGGCTGGCAAAAACATTCAGTACTTC.

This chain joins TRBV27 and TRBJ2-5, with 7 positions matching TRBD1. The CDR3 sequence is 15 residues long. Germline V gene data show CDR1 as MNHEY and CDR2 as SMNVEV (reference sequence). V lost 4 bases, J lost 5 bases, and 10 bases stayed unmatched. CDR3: CASSSRGSGRETQYF. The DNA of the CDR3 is TGTGCCAGCAGTTCCAGGGGGTCCGGACGGGAGACCCAGTACTTC.

Here the CDR3 reads CASNQQGTSNQPQHF. The CDR3 coding sequence is TGTGCCAGCAACCAACAGGGCACGAGCAATCAGCCCCAGCATTTT. The rearrangement links TRBV2 to TRBJ1-5; possible D gene TRBD1, 6 bases. V was cut by 7 bases and J by 1 base, with 14 bases left in between. This CDR3 spans 15 amino acids. Germline CDR1 is SNHLY and CDR2 is FYNNEI.

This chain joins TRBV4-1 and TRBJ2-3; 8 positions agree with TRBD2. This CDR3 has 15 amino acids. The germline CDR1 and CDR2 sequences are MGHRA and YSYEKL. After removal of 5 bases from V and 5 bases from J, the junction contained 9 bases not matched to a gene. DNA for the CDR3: TGCGCCAGCAGCTTTCGGGGGGGAGGAAAAGATACGCAGTATTTT. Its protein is CASSFRGGGKDTQYF.

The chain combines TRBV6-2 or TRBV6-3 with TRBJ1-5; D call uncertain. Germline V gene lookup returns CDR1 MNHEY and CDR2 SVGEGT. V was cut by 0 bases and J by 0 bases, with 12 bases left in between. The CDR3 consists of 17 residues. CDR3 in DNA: TGTGCCAGCAGTTACTCAGGCCCGCCTTATAGCAATCAGCCCCAGCATTTT. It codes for CASSYSGPPYSNQPQHF.

The CDR3 is CASSLFPGQRQGYNEQFF. The CDR3 DNA sequence: TGTGCCAGCAGCTTATTCCCGGGGCAAAGACAGGGATACAATGAGCAGTTCTTC. This rearrangement joins TRBV7-3 to TRBJ2-1; the match to TRBD1 covers 7 bases. Germline V gene sequence: CDR1 SGHTA, CDR2 FQGTGA. The CDR3 has 18 residues. Trimming took 2 bases from V and 4 from J; bases not matched to a gene: 14.

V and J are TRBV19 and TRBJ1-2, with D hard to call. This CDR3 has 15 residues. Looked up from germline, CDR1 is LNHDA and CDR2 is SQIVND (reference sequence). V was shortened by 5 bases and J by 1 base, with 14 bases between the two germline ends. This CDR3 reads CASSDGIRNNYGYTF. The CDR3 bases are TGTGCCAGTAGTGATGGTATCAGGAATAACTATGGCTACACCTTC.

This chain's CDR3 is CASRPGQAFTEAFF. DNA of the CDR3: TGTGCCAGCAGACCTGGACAGGCCTTCACTGAAGCTTTCTTT. The chain carries TRBV28 and TRBJ1-1; 7 bases line up with TRBD1. The CDR3 runs to 14 residues. V shed 6 bases and J 4 bases; nucleotides not matched to a gene: 8. Looked up from germline, CDR1 is MDHEN and CDR2 is SYDVKM.

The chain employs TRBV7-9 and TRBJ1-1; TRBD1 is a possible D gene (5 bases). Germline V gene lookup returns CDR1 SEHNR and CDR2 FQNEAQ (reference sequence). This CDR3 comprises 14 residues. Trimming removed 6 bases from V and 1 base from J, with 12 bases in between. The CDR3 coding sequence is TGTGCCAGCAGTTATACCGGGGGGAACACTGAAGCTTTCTTT. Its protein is CASSYTGGNTEAFF.